This TCR beta chain was sequenced in a study of shared clonotypes between healthy human individuals. Whole-study context: Per-donor plates numbered three CD4 naive, three CD4 memory, two CD8 naive and one CD8 memory.

Some clones are missing from TCRdb's copy, which holds only in-frame ones; the method was immunoSEQ multiplex PCR. The sample lists millions of clones, approximately 94% occurring once. Germline CDR1 is MGHDK and CDR2 is SYGVNS. Trimming removed 2 bases from V and 2 bases from J, with 15 bases in between. This CDR3 has 17 amino acids. About this clone itself: Its cognate antigen is unknown.

Naive CD8 isolation took CD45RO-negative cells positively selected for CCR7 and excluded terminally differentiated effector memory CD45RA+ cells. Study findings and constraints: Researchers found naive subsets generally carried larger estimated richness than memory subsets. Even with large depth, rarefaction showed that sorted-subset sequencing was incomplete.

This receptor was identified in a man younger than 35 in good health. Sequencing was done on a sample of naive CD8+ T cells sorted from blood. The chain recombines TRBV25-1 with TRBJ1-4; a weak D match, TRBD1 (5 bases). CDR3 sequence reads: CASSESQGRHTNEKLFF. DNA of the CDR3: TGTGCCAGCAGTGAAAGTCAGGGTAGGCATACTAATGAAAAACTGTTTTTT. The complete variable domain, with remaining parts taken from reference TRBV25-1 and TRBJ1-4, reads EADIYQTPRYLVIGTGKKITLECSQTMGHDKMYWYQQDPGMELHLIHYSYGVNSTEKGDLSSESTVSRIRTEHFPLTLESARPSHTSQYLCASSESQGRHTNEKLFFGSGTQLSVL.